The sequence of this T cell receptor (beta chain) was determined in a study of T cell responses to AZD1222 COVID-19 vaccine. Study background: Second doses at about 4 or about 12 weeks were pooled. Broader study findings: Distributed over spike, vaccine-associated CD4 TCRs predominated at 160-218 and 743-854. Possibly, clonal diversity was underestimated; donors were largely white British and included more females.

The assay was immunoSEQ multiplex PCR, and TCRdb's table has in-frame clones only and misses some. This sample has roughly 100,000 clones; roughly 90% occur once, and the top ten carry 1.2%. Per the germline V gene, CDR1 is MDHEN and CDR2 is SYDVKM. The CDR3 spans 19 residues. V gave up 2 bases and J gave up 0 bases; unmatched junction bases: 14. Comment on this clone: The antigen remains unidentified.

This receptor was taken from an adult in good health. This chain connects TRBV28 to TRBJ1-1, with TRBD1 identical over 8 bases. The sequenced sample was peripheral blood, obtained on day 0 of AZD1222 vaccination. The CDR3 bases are TGTGCCAGCAGTTTAGTAGGGGTCGGGACAGGACCCTTGAACACTGAAGCTTTCTTT. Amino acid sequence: CASSLVGVGTGPLNTEAFF.